These 30 T cell receptor beta chains were all obtained from the same sample, sequenced in a study of regulatory T cells in long-lasting Graves disease. Combining iRepertoire HTBI primers with Arm-PCR of CDR3 regions, the authors built TCR beta libraries. MiXCR was run by TCRdb on the multiplex PCR reads, yielding one entry per CDR3 protein. Counted here are approximately 400,000 distinct CDR3 sequences, over 9.5% occurring once; the ten biggest clones make up under 20%. Time point described: newly diagnosed GD, antithyroid drugs for less than 3 months. The authors made the TCR library using RNA they extracted from PBMCs. These same data were also listed under a study on T cells in Graves' hyperthyroidism and ophthalmopathy.

Here the sequenced sample was peripheral blood mononuclear cells (PBMCs), taken at new diagnosis, from a patient treated with antithyroid drugs. These receptors were collected from a woman between 18 and 30 years old with Graves disease.

This clonotype was detected a few times. V is TRBV6-4 and J is TRBJ2-3; D remains ambiguous. CDR1 MRHNA and CDR2 SNTAGT come from the germline V gene. The V end was cut by 6 bases, the J end by 1 base, with 11 bases between. The CDR3 contains 14 residues. The CDR3 nucleotides read TGTGCCAGCAGGACCCCCTATCGCACAGATACGCAGTATTTT. Translating it yields CASRTPYRTDTQYF.

This clonotype was detected many times. The chain uses TRBV20-1 and TRBJ1-1; tentative D call: TRBD1 (6 bases). The CDR3 has 13 residues. Germline CDR1 and CDR2: DFQATT and SNEGSKA (reference sequence). V was pared by 6 bases and J by 0 bases, with 11 bases between. CDR3 bases: TGCAGTGCCCGGGACACACTGAACACTGAAGCTTTCTTT. This translates into CSARDTLNTEAFF.

This clonotype came up many times. The genes are TRBV20-1 and TRBJ2-5; 12 nucleotides align to TRBD2. The CDR3 is 14 amino acids. Unmatched junction bases numbered 3, after V lost 4 bases and J lost 3 bases. Germline assignment: CDR1 DFQATT and CDR2 SNEGSKA (reference sequence). CDR3 residues: CSAKLAGGKETQYF. CDR3 in DNA: TGCAGTGCTAAACTAGCGGGAGGCAAAGAGACCCAGTACTTC.

This clonotype was detected ten times or more. This sequence joins TRBV9 and TRBJ1-1; D is perhaps TRBD1 (5 bases). The V and J ends lost 0 bases and 4 bases respectively, with 16 bases between them. This CDR3 region has 16 residues. Germline CDR1 SGDLS, CDR2 YYNGEE. The CDR3 protein is CASSVGPVGTGTEAFF. Written as DNA, the CDR3 is TGTGCCAGCAGCGTAGGGCCTGTGGGGACCGGCACTGAAGCTTTCTTT. Full variable domain (missing parts from reference TRBV9 and TRBJ1-1): DSGVTQTPKHLITATGQRVTLRCSPRSGDLSVYWYQQSLDQGLQFLIQYYNGEERAKGNILERFSAQQFPDLHSELNLSSLELGDSALYFCASSVGPVGTGTEAFFGQGTRLTVV.

The chain couples TRBV14 to TRBJ2-7; D possibly matches TRBD1 or TRBD2 (5 bases each). V lost 0 bases to trimming and J lost 1 base, with 16 bases between them. The CDR3 loop spans 17 amino acids. Looked up from germline, CDR1 is SGHDN and CDR2 is FVKESK. The CDR3 DNA sequence: TGTGCCAGCAGCCAAGATGGTTCGGGACGGGCATCCTACGAGCAGTACTTC. Protein: CASSQDGSGRASYEQYF.

Ten or more counts support this clonotype. The CDR3 nucleotides read TGTGCTAGTGGCTCCCTTTTAGATACGCAGTATTTT. This translates into CASGSLLDTQYF. V and J are TRBV12-5 and TRBJ2-3, with D hard to call. Germline CDR1 reads LGHNT; CDR2 reads FRNRAP. The V end was cut by 6 bases, the J end by 5 bases, with 9 bases between. The CDR3 has 12 amino acids.

This clonotype has only a few counts. CDR3 coding DNA: TGCAGTGCTAGAGATGAATGGAGACCGGGACAGGAAAAACTGTTTTTT. Protein sequence: CSARDEWRPGQEKLFF. This chain links TRBV20-1 with TRBJ1-4; the match to TRBD1 covers 7 bases. Germline V gene data show CDR1 as DFQATT and CDR2 as SNEGSKA (reference sequence). There are 16 residues in the CDR3. Trimming at V came to 0 bases and at J to 8 bases, leaving 12 bases not matched to a gene.

This clonotype showed up many times. This chain links TRBV6-1 with TRBJ2-7; 10 nucleotides align to TRBD1. V trimming: 6 bases; J trimming: 3 bases; junction bases outside the gene matches: 8. Germline assignment: CDR1 MNHNS and CDR2 SASEGT. This CDR3 spans 15 amino acids. The CDR3 loop reads CASRLGQGKIYEQYF. The CDR3, as DNA: TGTGCCAGCAGATTGGGACAGGGGAAAATCTACGAGCAGTACTTC.

The chain is built from TRBV20-1 and TRBJ2-7; D is unclear. Germline V gene data show CDR1 as DFQATT and CDR2 as SNEGSKA (reference sequence). Trimming took off 6 bases at V and 3 bases at J, with 18 bases between the two ends. This CDR3 contains 14 residues. The CDR3, as DNA: TGCAGTGCCGTCGGACCCACCGTATTCTACGAGCAGTACTTC. Amino acid sequence: CSAVGPTVFYEQYF.

This clonotype was detected ten times or more. The genes are TRBV20-1 and TRBJ2-7; D may correspond to TRBD1 or TRBD2 (5 bases each). This CDR3 is 14 amino acids long. The V end lost 2 bases, the J end lost 3 bases, and 14 bases lay between the germline ends. Germline CDR1 is DFQATT and CDR2 is SNEGSKA (reference sequence). CDR3 residues: CSARSGTTGYEQYF. The CDR3 nucleotides are TGCAGTGCTAGATCCGGGACCACTGGCTACGAGCAGTACTTC.

This clonotype was detected many times. This rearrangement joins TRBV5-5 to TRBJ2-7; D unclear. The CDR3 spans 14 residues. Germline lookup yields CDR1 SGHKS and CDR2 YYEKEE (reference sequence). V lost 4 bases and J 0 bases, leaving 11 bases between the germline ends. Here the CDR3 reads CASSRAWSSYEQYF. The CDR3 coding sequence is TGTGCCAGCAGCCGCGCATGGAGCTCCTACGAGCAGTACTTC.

This clonotype was picked up many times. The chain is built from TRBV12-3 or TRBV12-4 and TRBJ1-1; D is ambiguous. V lost 7 bases and J 4 bases, leaving 10 bases between the germline ends. The CDR3 sequence is 12 residues long. The CDR3 bases are TGTGCCAGCACACCCGGTAGCACTGAAGCTTTCTTT. It is translated as CASTPGSTEAFF.

This clonotype was counted between two and nine times. The rearrangement uses TRBV6-1 and TRBJ1-5, with D unclear. V was clipped by 6 bases and J by 2 bases, with 8 bases between them. The V gene's germline CDR1 is MNHNS and CDR2 SASEGT. The CDR3 totals 13 residues. CDR3 protein: CASSNSGNQPQHF. The CDR3 region has the DNA TGTGCCAGCAGCAACAGTGGCAATCAGCCCCAGCATTTT.

Ten or more counts support this clonotype. At one end, the junction sequence differs from germline, possibly due to a read error. V gene TRBV5-1 combines with J gene TRBJ2-7; D might be TRBD2 (5 bases). Germline CDR1 SGHRS, CDR2 YFSETQ. This CDR3 has 14 residues. The CDR3 coding sequence is TGCGCCAGCAGCGCGGACTCCCACTCCAACGAGCAGTACTTC. It translates to CASSADSHSNEQYF. The full variable domain, its missing parts supplied by reference TRBV5-1 and TRBJ2-7, is KAGVTQTPRYLIKTRGQQVTLSCSPISGHRSVSWYQQTPGQGLQFLFEYFSETQRNKGNFPGRFSGRQFSNSRSEMNVSTLELGDSALYLCASSADSHSNEQYFGPGTRLTVT.

The J gene is TRBJ1-1, the V gene TRBV11-2; the match to TRBD1 covers 9 bases. V lost 5 bases to trimming and J lost 4 bases; unmatched junction nucleotides: 17. Germline CDR1 reads SGHAT; CDR2 reads FQNNGV. This CDR3 is 18 amino acids long. CDR3 sequence (DNA): TGTGCCAGCAGCCAAGTAATCGTGGGACAGGGAGACTCCACTGAAGCTTTCTTT. Encoded protein: CASSQVIVGQGDSTEAFF.

Many counts were recorded for this clonotype. The chain carries TRBV12-3 or TRBV12-4 and TRBJ2-3, with unresolved D. Trimming cost V 2 bases and J 8 bases, with 8 bases left between them. The CDR3 loop spans 12 amino acids. The CDR3 DNA follows: TGTGCCAGCAGTTTATCAGAGTCTACGCAGTATTTT. It specifies CASSLSESTQYF.

A few counts support this clonotype. The chain employs TRBV7-9 and TRBJ2-5; 7 bases fit TRBD2. The germline V gene encodes CDR1 SEHNR and CDR2 FQNEAQ (reference sequence). This CDR3 has 15 amino acids. V trimming: 4 bases; J trimming: 2 bases; junction bases outside the gene matches: 7. In DNA form, the CDR3 reads TGTGCCAGCAGCTCGTTCACTAGCGAACAAGAGACCCAGTACTTC. It specifies CASSSFTSEQETQYF.

This clonotype was seen many times. This chain uses TRBV6-5 with TRBJ2-4, with 7 bases aligning to TRBD2. V was pared by 4 bases and J by 6 bases, with 9 bases of the junction left unmatched. CDR1 and CDR2 from the germline V gene are MNHEY and SVGAGI. The CDR3 sequence is 15 residues long. The CDR3 protein is CASSSHKRGANIQYF. The DNA of the CDR3 is TGTGCCAGCAGTTCACACAAGCGGGGCGCAAACATTCAGTACTTC.

There are many counts of this clonotype. Here the CDR3 DNA reads TGCAGTGCCCCCCCGTCGGAGAGTGCAACTAATGAAAAACTGTTTTTT. It yields the protein CSAPPSESATNEKLFF. The chain joins TRBV20-1 to TRBJ1-4, with no clear D. Between the trimmed V and J ends, which lost 6 bases and 0 bases, there was a span of 17 bases. Germline V gene data show CDR1 as DFQATT and CDR2 as SNEGSKA (reference sequence). The CDR3 extends over 16 amino acids.

In this sample, this clonotype turned up many times. The CDR3 reads CASSQRAGLREQYF. CDR3 nucleotides: TGTGCCAGCAGCCAACGAGCGGGCTTGAGGGAGCAGTACTTC. The V gene is TRBV3-1, the J gene TRBJ2-7, with a tentative D call TRBD2 (6 bases). Trimming cost V 2 bases and J 7 bases, with 15 bases left between them. CDR1 LGHDT and CDR2 YNNKEL come from the germline V gene (reference sequence). This CDR3 is 14 amino acids long.

Many counts were recorded for this clonotype. The V and J genes are TRBV19 and TRBJ1-1; D may be TRBD1 (5 bases). The germline CDR1 and CDR2 sequences are LNHDA and SQIVND (reference sequence). This CDR3 comprises 14 residues. V lost 1 base and J 1 base, leaving 7 bases between the germline ends. Here the CDR3 reads CASSIGDPNTEAFF. CDR3 coding DNA: TGTGCCAGTAGTATAGGGGACCCGAACACTGAAGCTTTCTTT.

This clonotype came up many times. The chain recombines TRBV14 with TRBJ2-3; no firm D call. CDR3 size: 14 residues. CDR1 is SGHDN and CDR2 is FVKESK in the germline V gene. Trimming took off 2 bases at V and 4 bases at J, with 10 bases between the two ends. In DNA form, the CDR3 reads TGTGCCAGCAGCCAACGGTTGCAGCCAGATACGCAGTATTTT. Translation: CASSQRLQPDTQYF.

The sample holds many counts of this clonotype. V usage is TRBV27 and J usage is TRBJ1-2; 9 bases agree with TRBD1. CDR1 and CDR2 (germline): MNHEY, SMNVEV (reference sequence). The CDR3 is 14 residues long. V shed 8 bases, J shed 0 bases, and the junction held 4 bases outside the gene matches. Written as DNA, the CDR3 is TGTGCCAGCGGAACAGGGGGCGCTAACTATGGCTACACCTTC. The encoded protein is CASGTGGANYGYTF.

This clonotype came up many times. The chain carries TRBV30 and TRBJ2-7, with 8 positions matching TRBD1. The CDR3 is 13 amino acids. CDR1 and CDR2 (germline): GTSNPN, SVGIG (reference sequence). After removal of 4 bases from V and 5 bases from J, the junction contained 7 bases not matched to a gene. CDR3 amino acids: CAWNPGGAHEQYF. In DNA form, the CDR3 reads TGTGCCTGGAACCCAGGGGGCGCGCACGAGCAGTACTTC.

This clonotype was observed once. A far larger clone is only one base removed, so a read error is likely. V usage is TRBV2 and J usage is TRBJ2-3; 8 nucleotides agree with TRBD1. The J call is uncertain, as TRBJ1-1 better fits the DNA end. The CDR3 has 14 amino acids. Germline-derived CDR1 and CDR2 are SNHLY and FYNNEI. CDR3 loop: CACSEFRGRPEAFF. Written as DNA, the CDR3 is TGTGCCTGCAGTGAGTTCAGGGGGCGACCTGAAGCTTTCTTT.

This clonotype was found many times. The CDR3 coding sequence is TGCAGTGCTAGGGGTCCGGGACTAGCGCGACGAAGCTCCTACAATGAGCAGTTCTTC. This sequence encodes CSARGPGLARRSSYNEQFF. The chain employs TRBV20-1 and TRBJ2-1; 10 bases line up with TRBD2. The CDR3 runs to 19 residues. With V trimmed by 3 bases and J by 0 bases, 14 bases remained unmatched. Germline V CDR1 and CDR2: DFQATT, SNEGSKA (reference sequence).

This clonotype was detected ten times or more. This chain connects TRBV6-2 or TRBV6-3 to TRBJ2-1, with 9 bases identical to TRBD2. The CDR3 is made up of 16 amino acids. The junction had 10 bases not matched to a gene; V was cut back by 6 bases and J by 4 bases. Germline lookup yields CDR1 MNHEY and CDR2 SVGEGT. The CDR3 DNA sequence: TGTGCCAGCAGCGAAGCGCCTAGCGGGACATACAATGAGCAGTTCTTC. This encodes CASSEAPSGTYNEQFF.

The chain combines TRBV19 with TRBJ2-2, with D maybe TRBD1 (6 bases). CDR1 LNHDA and CDR2 SQIVND come from the germline V gene (reference sequence). The CDR3 sequence is 14 residues long. V was pared by 5 bases and J by 6 bases, with 13 bases between. The CDR3 is CASSHTHRAGELFF. Written as DNA, the CDR3 is TGTGCCAGTAGTCACACGCACAGGGCCGGGGAGCTGTTTTTT.

The sample holds many counts of this clonotype. This chain connects TRBV5-1 to TRBJ2-7, with 8 bases lining up with TRBD1. Germline-derived CDR1 and CDR2 are SGHRS and YFSETQ. Trimming cost V 7 bases and J 0 bases; bases outside gene matches: 18. This CDR3 spans 18 amino acids. CDR3 in amino acids: CASSPTDRGSLSSYEQYF. The CDR3 DNA sequence: TGCGCCAGCTCACCAACCGACAGGGGCAGCTTAAGCTCCTACGAGCAGTACTTC.

The CDR3 loop is CASSQVAGPGYTF. Here the CDR3 DNA reads TGTGCCAGCAGCCAAGTGGCGGGGCCTGGCTACACCTTC. The V call is TRBV4-2, the J call TRBJ1-2; D perhaps matches TRBD1 (5 bases). The CDR3 spans 13 residues. In germline, CDR1 is LGHNA, CDR2 YNFKEQ. Trimming cost V 1 base and J 7 bases, with 10 bases left between them.